Sequencing of this T cell receptor (beta chain) was carried out in a study of blood T cell repertoires in COVID-19. Across the whole study: From T cells, B-cell-depleted T cells, or PBMCs came the material, which was cDNA or gDNA.

Methods used by the authors: Amplification from reference gene primers served as the basis for estimated nucleated cell counts. Produced via immunoSEQ multiplex PCR; TCRdb's table is partial and in-frame only. The V and J calls and clone size were taken over from that table, and D and trimming were inferred from the DNA. The sample has tens of thousands of clones; around 67% are singletons. The V and J ends lost 0 bases and 4 bases respectively, with 9 bases between them. CDR1 and CDR2 from the germline V gene are SGDLS and YYNGEE. The length of the CDR3 is 14 residues. The sequencing sample was made of peripheral blood. This clonotype originated in a woman aged 60-75 years in a cohort sampled during active or convalescent COVID-19. The rearrangement joins TRBV9 to TRBJ2-3; D possibly corresponds to TRBD2 (7 bases). The CDR3 spells CASSVVGGPDTQYF. CDR3 sequence (DNA): TGTGCCAGCAGCGTAGTCGGGGGGCCAGATACGCAGTATTTT.